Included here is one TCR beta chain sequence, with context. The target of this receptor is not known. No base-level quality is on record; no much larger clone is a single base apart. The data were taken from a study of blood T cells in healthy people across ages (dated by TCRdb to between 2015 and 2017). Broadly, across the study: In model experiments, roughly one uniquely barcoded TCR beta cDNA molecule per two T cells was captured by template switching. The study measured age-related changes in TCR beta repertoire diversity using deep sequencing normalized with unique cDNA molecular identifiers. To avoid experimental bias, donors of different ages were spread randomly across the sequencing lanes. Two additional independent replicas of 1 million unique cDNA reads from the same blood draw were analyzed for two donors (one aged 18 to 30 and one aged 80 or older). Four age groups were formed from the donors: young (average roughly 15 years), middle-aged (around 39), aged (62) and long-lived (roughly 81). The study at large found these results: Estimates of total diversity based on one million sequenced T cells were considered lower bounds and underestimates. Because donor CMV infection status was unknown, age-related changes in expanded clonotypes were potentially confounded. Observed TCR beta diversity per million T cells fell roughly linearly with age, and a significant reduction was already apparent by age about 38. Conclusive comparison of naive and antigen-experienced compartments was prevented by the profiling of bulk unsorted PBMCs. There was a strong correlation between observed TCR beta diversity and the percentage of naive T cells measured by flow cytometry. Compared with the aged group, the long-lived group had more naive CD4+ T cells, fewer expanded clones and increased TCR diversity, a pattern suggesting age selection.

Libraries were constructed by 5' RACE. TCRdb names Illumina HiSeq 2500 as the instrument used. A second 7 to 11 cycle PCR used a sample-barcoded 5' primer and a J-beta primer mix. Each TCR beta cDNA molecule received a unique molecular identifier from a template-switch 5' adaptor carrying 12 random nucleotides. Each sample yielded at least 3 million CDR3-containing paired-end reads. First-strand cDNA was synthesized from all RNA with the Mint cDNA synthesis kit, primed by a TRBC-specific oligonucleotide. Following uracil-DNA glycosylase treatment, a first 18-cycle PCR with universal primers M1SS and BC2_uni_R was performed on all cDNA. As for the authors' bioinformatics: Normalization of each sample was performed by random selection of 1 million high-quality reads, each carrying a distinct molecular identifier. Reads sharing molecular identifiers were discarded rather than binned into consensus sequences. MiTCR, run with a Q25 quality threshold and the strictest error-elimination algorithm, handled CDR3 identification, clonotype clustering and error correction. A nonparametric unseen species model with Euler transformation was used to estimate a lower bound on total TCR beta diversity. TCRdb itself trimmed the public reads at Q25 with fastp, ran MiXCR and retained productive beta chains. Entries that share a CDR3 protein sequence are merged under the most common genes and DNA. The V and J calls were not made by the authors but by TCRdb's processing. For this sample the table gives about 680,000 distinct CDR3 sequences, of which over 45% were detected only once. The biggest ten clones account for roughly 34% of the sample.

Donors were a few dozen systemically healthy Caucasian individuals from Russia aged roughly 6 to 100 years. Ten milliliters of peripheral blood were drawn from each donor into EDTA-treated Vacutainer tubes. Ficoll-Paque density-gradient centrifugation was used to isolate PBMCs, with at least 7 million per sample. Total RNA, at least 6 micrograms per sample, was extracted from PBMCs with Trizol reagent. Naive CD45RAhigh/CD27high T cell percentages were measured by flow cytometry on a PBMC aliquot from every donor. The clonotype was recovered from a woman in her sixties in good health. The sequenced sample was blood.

The CDR3 has the sequence CSARDVRKESYNEQFF. In nucleotide form, the sequence is TGCAGTGCTAGAGATGTACGGAAGGAATCCTACAATGAGCAGTTCTTC. This chain joins TRBV20-1 to TRBJ2-1; there is no confident call for the D gene. The V end loses 0 bases and the J end loses 1 base, and a stretch of 13 bases separates them. Per the germline V gene (reference sequence), DFQATT is the CDR1 and SNEGSKA is the CDR2. The CDR3, from cysteine to phenylalanine, totals 16 residues. The DNA shown is the 48-base CDR3, in frame from base 1.